Below are 8 T cell receptor beta chains sequenced from a single sample in a study of T cells after yellow fever vaccination. MiXCR was run by TCRdb on the 5' RACE reads, yielding one entry per CDR3 protein. The top ten hold 17% of the sample, which has about 330,000 distinct CDR3 sequences, around 8.1% seen once. The material sequenced was PBMCs, taken roughly 47 days after the first yellow fever vaccination. Receptors were obtained from a young man who received the YFV17D yellow fever vaccine.

This clonotype occurred a few times. The rearrangement uses TRBV4-3 and TRBJ2-2; D ambiguous. V was shortened by 0 bases and J by 4 bases, with 12 bases between the two germline ends. The CDR3 is made up of 16 amino acids. The germline V gene encodes CDR1 LGHNA and CDR2 YSLEER. This CDR3 is CASSQDTGRPTGELFF. DNA of the CDR3: TGCGCCAGCAGCCAAGATACTGGCAGGCCCACCGGGGAGCTGTTTTTT.

The chain recombines TRBV10-3 with TRBJ2-5; tentative D call: TRBD2 (7 bases). Germline CDR1 ENHRY, CDR2 SYGVKD. V was clipped by 11 bases and J by 5 bases, with 24 bases between them. The CDR3 length is 15 residues. CDR3 bases: TGTGCCTCCCACCAAGGGAGGGGGGGCCCGGAGACCCAGTACTTC. It translates to CASHQGRGGPETQYF.

This clonotype was seen a handful of times. This rearrangement joins TRBV7-2 to TRBJ2-3; TRBD1 matches 11 bases. The germline V gene has CDR1 SGHTA and CDR2 FQGNSA. The junction had 5 bases not matched to a gene; V was cut back by 3 bases and J by 3 bases. The CDR3 has 16 residues. The CDR3 region has the DNA TGTGCCAGCAGCTTCGGGACAGGGGGAAGAACAGATACGCAGTATTTT. Residues: CASSFGTGGRTDTQYF.

The V and J genes are TRBV23-1 and TRBJ2-5; unclear D gene. TRBV23-1 belongs to the ORF category, with a function that is uncertain. This CDR3 spans 15 amino acids. V was shortened by 1 base and J by 1 base, with 10 bases between the two germline ends. The CDR3 DNA reads TGCGCCAGCAGTCAATATAGGATATCCCAAGAGACCCAGTACTTC. Amino acids: CASSQYRISQETQYF.

This clonotype occurred a few times. This chain joins TRBV7-3 and TRBJ2-3, with 9 nucleotides matching TRBD2. The CDR3 is 17 amino acids. Germline assignment: CDR1 SGHTA and CDR2 FQGTGA. Trimming cost V 5 bases and J 6 bases; bases outside gene matches: 15. CDR3 sequence reads: CASSPRGAGGPGDTQYF. CDR3 nucleotides: TGTGCCAGCAGCCCCCGGGGAGCGGGGGGCCCCGGGGATACGCAGTATTTT.

This clonotype was seen a handful of times. V usage is TRBV12-3 or TRBV12-4 and J usage is TRBJ1-1, with D unresolved. The CDR3 totals 16 residues. V gave up 4 bases and J gave up 4 bases, with 19 bases separating them. The CDR3: CASSSPSRTGGTEAFF. The CDR3 DNA is TGTGCCAGCAGTTCCCCCTCCAGGACTGGTGGCACTGAAGCTTTCTTT.

This clonotype came up many times. The chain recombines TRBV6-5 with TRBJ2-2; D unresolved. Germline V gene data show CDR1 as MNHEY and CDR2 as SVGAGI. The CDR3 loop spans 14 amino acids. V was clipped by 3 bases and J by 0 bases, with 5 bases between them. CDR3: CASSYGANTGELFF. The CDR3 DNA reads as TGTGCCAGCAGTTATGGTGCGAACACCGGGGAGCTGTTTTTT.

The sample holds a few counts of this clonotype. This rearrangement joins TRBV27 to TRBJ2-7, with 8 bases fitting TRBD1. Germline CDR1 is MNHEY and CDR2 is SMNVEV (reference sequence). The CDR3 is made up of 14 amino acids. J gave up 6 bases and V 5 bases, and 9 bases lay outside the gene matches. CDR3 residues: CASSRRGRRVEQYF. Here the CDR3 DNA reads TGTGCCAGCAGTCGCAGGGGGCGCCGGGTCGAGCAGTACTTC.